This T cell receptor (beta chain) was found in a study of OX40 agonist ivuxolimab in advanced cancers. Some clones are missing from TCRdb's copy, which holds only in-frame ones; the method was immunoSEQ multiplex PCR. Of 60,000 or so clones in the sample, roughly 86% were seen once. Trimming took off 4 bases at V and 2 bases at J, with 15 bases between the two ends. The CDR3 has 15 residues. Germline V gives CDR1 SGDLS, CDR2 YYNGEE. The material sequenced was CD4+ or CD8+ T cells sorted from blood, taken in a trial of the OX40 agonist ivuxolimab. The receptor was isolated from an adult with an advanced solid tumor such as melanoma, head and neck, liver or kidney cancer. The V call is TRBV9, the J call TRBJ1-2; D is unclear. CDR3 DNA: TGTGCCAGCAGCCTTCGCGAAAGGGAGAACTATGGCTACACCTTC. Its protein is CASSLRERENYGYTF.